This TCR beta chain was found in a study of blood T cell repertoires in COVID-19. On the study more broadly: There were acute and convalescent COVID-19 samples, and they came from the United States, Italy and Spain.

Sequenced by immunoSEQ multiplex PCR; TCRdb stores in-frame clones only, minus some. The sample holds about 230,000 clones; about 83% are singletons and the top ten take about 1.3%. V lost 3 bases and J lost 3; bases outside the gene matches: 6. The CDR3 is made up of 15 amino acids. CDR1 MDHEN and CDR2 SYDVKM come from the germline V gene. Sample: peripheral blood. The J gene is TRBJ2-7, the V gene TRBV28, with 9 bases identical to TRBD1. This TCR came from a woman in her thirties with COVID-19, enrolled during active disease. The CDR3 DNA follows: TGTGCCAGCAGTTTCGGGACAGGGAGGGGCTACGAGCAGTACTTC. Amino acids: CASSFGTGRGYEQYF.